This T cell receptor beta chain was documented in a study of shared clonotypes between healthy human individuals. Germline CDR1 reads MNHEY; CDR2 reads SVGAGI. Trimming took off 6 bases at V and 3 bases at J, with 16 bases between the two ends. The CDR3 is 15 amino acids. CD45RO negativity and positive selection for CCR7 defined naive CD8 cells, a population that excluded terminally differentiated effector memory CD45RA+ cells. Each subset's genomic DNA was shared equally among a number of immunoSEQ plates. Sorted-subset replicate PCRs used about 200 ng of genomic DNA. This amount corresponded to approximately 30,000 T cell genomes. Produced via immunoSEQ multiplex PCR; TCRdb's table is partial and in-frame only. The repertoire holds some 740,000 clones, with about 91% as singletons.

Input material: naive CD8+ T cells sorted from blood. This TCR came from a man aged 25 to 40 in good health. This chain connects TRBV6-5 to TRBJ2-3, with D unclear. CDR3 sequence reads: CASSQRPPNTDTQYF. Written as DNA, the CDR3 is TGTGCCAGCAGCCAAAGACCACCGAATACAGATACGCAGTATTTT.